This entry lists 14 T cell receptor beta chains sequenced from one sample in a study of human T cells and chemical hapten exposure. TCRdb passed the RACE reads through MiXCR, listing each CDR3 protein once. The profile shows 95,000 to 150,000 distinct CDR3 sequences, around 10% of them singletons. Time point given: patch test 3, about 24 weeks after DPC sensitization. The treatment: therapeutic diphenylcyclopropenone sensitization with weekly scalp DPC. Sequenced here: whole blood, sampled in connection with sensitization to the hapten diphenylcyclopropenone (DPC). These receptors all stem from a woman aged 45 to 65 with alopecia areata. Some clones in this sample may be carry-over from other donors' samples.

The chain joins TRBV27 to TRBJ1-2, with D tentatively TRBD1 (5 bases). This CDR3 is 13 amino acids long. Germline loops: CDR1 MNHEY, CDR2 SMNVEV (reference sequence). V lost 5 bases and J lost 3, with 10 bases in between. The chain's CDR3 is CASSEMGDYGYTF. In DNA form, the CDR3 reads TGTGCCAGCAGTGAAATGGGGGACTATGGCTACACCTTC.

There are a few counts of this clonotype. The rearrangement joins TRBV11-2 to TRBJ2-6, with D unresolved. Between the trimmed V and J ends, which lost 0 bases and 0 bases, there was a span of 9 bases. Per germline, CDR1 SGHAT and CDR2 FQNNGV. This CDR3 is built from 17 residues. CDR3 nucleotides: TGTGCCAGCAGCTTAGATGATCCGAGCTCTGGGGCCAACGTCCTGACTTTC. Translation gives CASSLDDPSSGANVLTF.

This clonotype was seen a few times. The chain couples TRBV7-9 to TRBJ2-3, with unresolved D. This CDR3 contains 13 residues. V was trimmed by 4 bases and J by 0 bases, leaving 5 bases between them. CDR1 SEHNR and CDR2 FQNEAQ come from the germline V gene (reference sequence). CDR3 nucleotides: TGTGCCAGCAGCTCCGACAGCACAGATACGCAGTATTTT. The encoded protein is CASSSDSTDTQYF. Combining the CDR3 with reference TRBV7-9 and TRBJ2-3 gives the whole variable domain DTGVSQNPRHKITKRGQNVTFRCDPISEHNRLYWYRQTLGQGPEFLTYFQNEAQLEKSRLLSDRFSAERPKGSFSTLEIQRTEQGDSAMYLCASSSDSTDTQYFGPGTRLTVL.

This clonotype was recorded many times. The gene calls are TRBV4-2 and TRBJ2-7, with D possibly called TRBD1 or TRBD2 (5 bases each). Germline V lookup: CDR1 LGHNA, CDR2 YNFKEQ. Trimming stripped 0 bases from V and 6 bases from J, with 18 bases between. This CDR3 is built from 16 residues. The chain's CDR3 is CASSQDRATGPLEQYF. CDR3 bases: TGTGCCAGCAGCCAAGATCGGGCCACGGGGCCTCTCGAGCAGTACTTC.

This clonotype was seen at least ten times. The chain couples TRBV6-5 to TRBJ1-1; 7 nucleotides line up with TRBD1. With V trimmed by 7 bases and J by 1 base, 9 bases remained unmatched. The CDR3 sequence is 15 residues long. Looked up from germline, CDR1 is MNHEY and CDR2 is SVGAGI. CDR3 nucleotide sequence: TGTGCCAGCAAAGTATCCGGGACAGCGAACACTGAAGCTTTCTTT. Protein sequence: CASKVSGTANTEAFF.

The V call is TRBV20-1, the J call TRBJ1-2, with D perhaps matching TRBD1 (6 bases). The CDR3 is made up of 14 amino acids. V lost 8 bases, J lost 8 bases, and 24 bases lay in between. The germline V gene has CDR1 DFQATT and CDR2 SNEGSKA (reference sequence). The CDR3 here is CSSVERGAHGGYTF. The DNA of the CDR3 is TGCAGTTCCGTCGAGAGGGGGGCGCACGGCGGCTACACCTTC.

This clonotype was detected only a few times. CDR3 coding DNA: TGTGCCAGCAGTTTCCGCCTTTTCGCCTCAGGGTCCTACGAGCAGTACTTC. It translates to CASSFRLFASGSYEQYF. This chain uses TRBV28 with TRBJ2-7; tentatively, D is TRBD1 (5 bases). There are 17 residues in the CDR3. The V end was cut by 3 bases, the J end by 1 base, with 19 bases between. Looked up from germline, CDR1 is MDHEN and CDR2 is SYDVKM.

The gene calls are TRBV2 and TRBJ2-4; D is perhaps TRBD1 (6 bases). Germline CDR1 SNHLY, CDR2 FYNNEI. Trimming stripped 5 bases from V and 0 bases from J, with 17 bases between. This CDR3 is built from 17 residues. CDR3: CASSRDRTGLAKNIQYF. Here the CDR3 DNA reads TGTGCCAGCAGTAGAGACAGGACTGGATTAGCCAAAAACATTCAGTACTTC.

This clonotype was seen ten or more times. The V call is TRBV6-5, the J call TRBJ2-7; TRBD1 agrees at 7 bases. The V gene's germline CDR1 is MNHEY and CDR2 SVGAGI. After removal of 6 bases from V and 5 bases from J, the junction contained 10 bases not matched to a gene. The CDR3 length is 14 residues. CDR3 DNA: TGTGCCAGCAGAATCGGGACAGATCGAAACGAGCAGTACTTC. Its translation is CASRIGTDRNEQYF.

The sample holds a few counts of this clonotype. The J gene is TRBJ2-1, the V gene TRBV4-3; 16 bases line up with TRBD2. The V segment lost 0 bases and the J segment 0 bases; nucleotides outside the gene matches: 2. The CDR3 runs to 19 residues. Germline V gene data show CDR1 as LGHNA and CDR2 as YSLEER. This chain's CDR3 is CASSQEGLAGGGSYNEQFF. Written as DNA, the CDR3 is TGCGCCAGCAGCCAAGAGGGACTAGCGGGAGGGGGCTCCTACAATGAGCAGTTCTTC.

This clonotype was picked up many times. The DNA for the CDR3 is TGCAGCGTTGTTTTTCGAACAGATACGCAGTATTTT. As protein: CSVVFRTDTQYF. V is TRBV29-1 and J is TRBJ2-3; D gene uncertain. From germline, CDR1 is SQVTM and CDR2 ANQGSEA. This CDR3 region has 12 residues. Trimming removed 4 bases at V and 3 bases at J, with 8 bases between.

The chain links TRBV28 to TRBJ2-7, with a tentative D call TRBD1 (5 bases). V was cut by 7 bases and J by 3 bases, with 13 bases left in between. Germline V lookup: CDR1 MDHEN, CDR2 SYDVKM. This CDR3 has 13 residues. The CDR3 region is CASTPLQGYEQYF. CDR3 DNA sequence: TGTGCCAGCACCCCCCTCCAGGGCTACGAGCAGTACTTC.

The J gene is TRBJ2-1, the V gene TRBV7-6; 13 positions agree with TRBD2. This CDR3 is 17 amino acids long. Per germline, CDR1 SGHVS and CDR2 FNYEAQ. J gave up 2 bases and V 5 bases, and 6 bases lay outside the gene matches. CDR3 in DNA: TGTGCCAGCAGCCACGGGACTAGCGGGACCCCCTACAATGAGCAGTTCTTC. Translating gives CASSHGTSGTPYNEQFF.

The rearrangement joins TRBV4-2 to TRBJ2-1; the D is unclear. V lost 0 bases to trimming and J lost 4 bases, with 4 bases between them. Germline lookup yields CDR1 LGHNA and CDR2 YNFKEQ. This CDR3 comprises 13 residues. The CDR3 DNA follows: TGTGCCAGCAGCCAAGATCTGTACAATGAGCAGTTCTTC. It yields the protein CASSQDLYNEQFF.